These 19 T cell receptor beta chains share one sample of origin, sequenced in a study of post-analysis software for immune sequencing data (dated by TCRdb to 2015 to 2017). Overall study results and their limits: Roughly 5 TRBV segments, including TRBV5-6, TRBV5-1 and TRBV20-1, were significantly more frequent in patients than controls.

No antigen is known for these receptors. Receptors were amplified or captured by PCR. Sequencing used an Illumina HiSeq 2500. Unique molecular identifiers were incorporated into TCR beta cDNA libraries to reduce PCR and sequencing biases. TCRdb handled the public reads itself, with Q25 trimming in fastp and clone calling in MiXCR, and kept productive beta chains. Entries that share a CDR3 protein sequence are merged under the most common genes and DNA. Present in this sample are around 710,000 distinct CDR3 sequences, roughly 46% of which were seen just once. Clones ranked in the top ten supply over 4.5% of the sample. Sequenced input: blood. Receptor source: a girl between 5 and 17 years old with multiple sclerosis.

This clonotype was seen ten or more times. The chain carries TRBV12-3 or TRBV12-4 and TRBJ1-5, with D perhaps matching TRBD1 (5 bases). V dropped 5 bases and J dropped 1 base, with 9 bases sitting between them. The CDR3 has 14 amino acids. The CDR3, as DNA: TGTGCCAGCAGTCGGCGGGGGAGCAATCAGCCCCAGCATTTT. Protein sequence: CASSRRGSNQPQHF.

This clonotype was observed a few times. The J gene is TRBJ2-3, the V gene TRBV29-1; TRBD2 is a possible D gene (6 bases). This CDR3 is built from 13 residues. Germline V CDR1 and CDR2: SQVTM, ANQGSEA. V was clipped by 5 bases and J by 7 bases, with 16 bases between them. Here the CDR3 DNA reads TGCAGCGTTCCCGACTCCGGGGGAAATACGCAGTATTTT. Protein sequence: CSVPDSGGNTQYF.

The rearrangement joins TRBV7-2 to TRBJ2-1, with a tentative D call TRBD1 (5 bases). The CDR3 contains 14 residues. In germline, CDR1 is SGHTA, CDR2 FQGNSA. Trimming pared 4 bases from V and 9 bases from J, leaving 16 bases between. The DNA of the CDR3 is TGTGCCAGCAGCTGGGGCCTTAGTGGTAGTGAGCAGTTCTTC. It translates to CASSWGLSGSEQFF.

The genes are TRBV12-3 or TRBV12-4 and TRBJ2-1, with D possibly matching TRBD2 (7 bases). The CDR3 is 15 residues long. Trimming took 1 base from V and 2 from J, leaving 9 bases between them. The CDR3 loop reads CASSLGEGAYNEQFF. CDR3 in DNA: TGTGCCAGCAGTTTAGGGGAGGGGGCCTACAATGAGCAGTTCTTC.

The chain has TRBV6-1 and TRBJ2-6; 11 bases are a match to TRBD1. In germline, CDR1 is MNHNS, CDR2 SASEGT. Trimming took 4 bases from V and 0 from J; bases not matched to a gene: 8. This CDR3 spans 19 amino acids. The CDR3 sequence is CASSAPPGQGGSGANVLTF. The CDR3 DNA follows: TGTGCCAGCAGTGCACCCCCGGGACAGGGGGGCTCTGGGGCCAACGTCCTGACTTTC.

This clonotype was seen only a few times. V gene TRBV30 combines with J gene TRBJ1-2; D perhaps matches TRBD1 (6 bases). Germline CDR1 and CDR2: GTSNPN and SVGIG (reference sequence). The CDR3 is 13 residues long. V was trimmed by 0 bases and J by 8 bases, leaving 13 bases between them. The CDR3 sequence is CAWSVGGAGGYTF. For the CDR3, the DNA is TGTGCCTGGAGTGTCGGGGGGGCTGGAGGCTACACCTTC.

The chain joins TRBV11-2 to TRBJ2-1; 10 bases are a match to TRBD1. There are 21 residues in the CDR3. V shed 4 bases, J shed 6 bases, and the junction held 24 bases outside the gene matches. CDR1 and CDR2 from the germline V gene are SGHAT and FQNNGV. The CDR3 bases are TGTGCCAGCAGCTATCCCAGATTACCGGACCGAGACAGGGGGCTCCCCAATGAGCAGTTCTTC. Translating gives CASSYPRLPDRDRGLPNEQFF.

In nucleotides, the CDR3 is TGTGCCAGCAGTTCCGGGGCCCTTACCTACGAGCAGTACTTC. Protein product: CASSSGALTYEQYF. The rearrangement joins TRBV11-1 to TRBJ2-7, with D possibly called TRBD1 or TRBD2 (5 bases each). The ends were cut back, 6 bases at V and 2 bases at J, with 14 bases in the middle. Germline CDR1 and CDR2: SGHAT and FQDESV (reference sequence). The CDR3 length is 14 residues.

The CDR3 region has the DNA TGTGCCAGCAGATACACGGAGGGCTCCTACGAGCAGTACTTC. This encodes CASRYTEGSYEQYF. This chain links TRBV27 with TRBJ2-7; D is possibly TRBD2 (6 bases). V gave up 6 bases and J gave up 0 bases, with 12 bases separating them. Germline-derived CDR1 and CDR2 are MNHEY and SMNVEV (reference sequence). CDR3 length equals 14 residues.

This clonotype appeared a few times. The V call is TRBV20-1, the J call TRBJ1-2; D ambiguous. Deletions cut 1 base from V and 6 bases from J, with 9 bases between. The CDR3 spans 12 residues. Germline lookup yields CDR1 DFQATT and CDR2 SNEGSKA (reference sequence). The CDR3 sequence: CSARGQVNGYTF. In DNA, the CDR3 is TGCAGTGCTAGAGGCCAAGTCAATGGCTACACCTTC.

V gene TRBV9 combines with J gene TRBJ2-1, with 9 bases aligning to TRBD2. The trim removed 2 bases at V and 3 bases at J, leaving 3 bases unmatched. The CDR3 consists of 15 residues. The germline CDR1 and CDR2 sequences are SGDLS and YYNGEE. In DNA form, the CDR3 reads TGTGCCAGCAGCGTTGGAGCGGGAGGCTACAATGAGCAGTTCTTC. Encoded protein: CASSVGAGGYNEQFF.

The gene calls are TRBV25-1 and TRBJ2-1; tentative D call: TRBD1 (5 bases). The CDR3 runs 15 residues. The V end lost 4 bases, the J end lost 4 bases, and 14 bases lay between the germline ends. Germline V lookup: CDR1 MGHDK, CDR2 SYGVNS. CDR3: CASSGREWRYNEQFF. As DNA, the CDR3 is TGTGCCAGCAGTGGCAGGGAATGGCGGTACAATGAGCAGTTCTTC.

The chain is built from TRBV6-1 and TRBJ1-2; unclear D gene. The CDR3 has 15 residues. Germline V CDR1 and CDR2: MNHNS, SASEGT. Trimming stripped 0 bases from V and 3 bases from J, with 11 bases between. DNA of the CDR3: TGTGCCAGCAGTGAAGCATTCGACATCTACTATGGCTACACCTTC. Residues: CASSEAFDIYYGYTF.

The chain couples TRBV6-6 to TRBJ2-7, with D unresolved. Per germline, CDR1 MNHNY and CDR2 SVGAGI (reference sequence). The germline V and J ends were trimmed by 0 bases and 0 bases, with 9 bases remaining between them. CDR3 length: 15 residues. The CDR3 nucleotides are TGTGCCAGCAGTTACTCTTCGCGGTCCTCCTACGAGCAGTACTTC. This codes for CASSYSSRSSYEQYF.

The rearrangement links TRBV10-3 to TRBJ2-7; TRBD1 might be the D (6 bases). CDR3 length equals 17 residues. V lost 6 bases and J 3 bases, leaving 24 bases between the germline ends. Germline V gene lookup returns CDR1 ENHRY and CDR2 SYGVKD. CDR3 DNA: TGTGCCATCAGGAAAGAATCGGGACAAAGACTTATCTACGAGCAGTACTTC. It encodes CAIRKESGQRLIYEQYF.

This clonotype was recorded a few times. The gene calls are TRBV27 and TRBJ2-5; 9 bases match TRBD2. CDR3 length: 15 residues. V shed 0 bases and J 1 base; nucleotides not matched to a gene: 0. In germline, CDR1 is MNHEY, CDR2 SMNVEV (reference sequence). CDR3 residues: CASSLSSGGQETQYF. CDR3 nucleotide sequence: TGTGCCAGCAGTTTATCTAGCGGGGGCCAAGAGACCCAGTACTTC.

This clonotype has a single count. Compared with germline, one end of the junction differs, possibly owing to a read error. The gene calls are TRBV12-3 or TRBV12-4 and TRBJ1-2; weak D call: TRBD1 (6 bases). The CDR3 is made up of 17 amino acids. Here the CDR3 DNA reads TGTGCCAACAGTTTAATCTGGGGGGCCGAAGCTAACTATGGCTACACCTTC. It translates to CANSLIWGAEANYGYTF.

This chain links TRBV29-1 with TRBJ2-7; TRBD1 agrees at 7 bases. The J call is in doubt because the DNA end fits TRBJ2-5 better. This CDR3 is built from 12 residues. The germline V gene encodes CDR1 SQVTM and CDR2 ANQGSEA. CDR3 in amino acids: CSAGTDEETQYF. Written as DNA, the CDR3 is TGCAGCGCCGGGACAGACGAAGAGACCCAGTACTTC.

The chain recombines TRBV28 with TRBJ1-2; D not resolved. The CDR3 length is 13 residues. Trimming took off 7 bases at V and 4 bases at J, with 13 bases between the two ends. Germline CDR1 reads MDHEN; CDR2 reads SYDVKM. The chain's CDR3 is CASTMDHSYGYTF. CDR3 in DNA: TGTGCCAGCACCATGGACCACAGCTATGGCTACACCTTC.